This TCR beta chain is drawn from a study of shared clonotypes between healthy human individuals. Study-wide results and limits: Naive CD4 clonotype sharing across several donors was about 5.3%.

As regards this clone: Antigen unknown.

The repertoire was sequenced with immunoSEQ multiplex PCR; TCRdb's copy has only in-frame clones and lacks some. This repertoire shows around 1.9 million clones, approximately 94% found once; its top ten account for under 2%. J lost 5 bases, V lost 5 bases, and 9 bases had no gene match. CDR1 and CDR2 from the germline V gene are SGHVS and FQNEAQ. CDR3 length: 15 residues. Naivety among CD8 cells was defined by CD45RO negativity and positive CCR7 selection, thereby excluding terminally differentiated effector memory CD45RA+ cells. This clonotype was obtained from a man aged 18 to 29 in good health. Some clones in this sample may be carry-over from other donors' samples. The rearrangement uses TRBV7-8 and TRBJ1-2, with 9 positions matching TRBD1. The source material was naive CD8+ T cells from PBMCs. This CDR3 is CASSGLQGASYGYTF. In DNA, the CDR3 is TGTGCCAGCAGCGGGCTACAGGGGGCCTCGTATGGCTACACCTTC.